This T cell receptor beta chain was captured by sequencing in a study of PD-1 blockade in classical Hodgkin lymphoma. Time point denoted: cycle 4 day 1 (C4D1), after six to seven weeks of nivolumab. Autologous stem cell transplantation was followed by relapse in every patient, and brentuximab vedotin exposure varied. Trimming removed 3 bases at V and 0 bases at J, with 12 bases between. The CDR3 loop spans 16 amino acids. Germline V gene sequence: CDR1 MNHNS, CDR2 SASEGT. Clones were read by immunoSEQ multiplex PCR, and TCRdb kept only the in-frame ones, dropping some. The sample lists over 20,000 clones, around 74% seen once, with 30% in the top ten.

This TCR derives from a human donor with classical Hodgkin lymphoma. Sequencing used peripheral blood mononuclear cells (PBMCs), obtained before the fourth cycle of nivolumab. The V and J genes are TRBV6-1 and TRBJ2-1; D remains unclear. This CDR3 reads CASSDRGGSSYNEQFF. DNA for the CDR3: TGTGCCAGCAGTGATCGAGGCGGCAGCTCCTACAATGAGCAGTTCTTC.